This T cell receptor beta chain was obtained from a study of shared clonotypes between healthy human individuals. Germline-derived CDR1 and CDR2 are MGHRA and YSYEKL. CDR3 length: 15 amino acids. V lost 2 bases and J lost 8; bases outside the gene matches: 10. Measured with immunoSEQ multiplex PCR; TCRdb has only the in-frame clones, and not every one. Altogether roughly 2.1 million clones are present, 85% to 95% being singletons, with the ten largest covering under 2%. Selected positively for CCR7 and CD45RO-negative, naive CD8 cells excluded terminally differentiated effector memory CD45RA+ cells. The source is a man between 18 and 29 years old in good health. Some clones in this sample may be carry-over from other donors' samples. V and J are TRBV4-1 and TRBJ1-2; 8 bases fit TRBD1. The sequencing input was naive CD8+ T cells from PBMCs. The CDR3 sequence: CASSQWTGRPRGYTF. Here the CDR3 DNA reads TGCGCCAGCAGCCAATGGACAGGGCGACCTCGGGGCTACACCTTC.